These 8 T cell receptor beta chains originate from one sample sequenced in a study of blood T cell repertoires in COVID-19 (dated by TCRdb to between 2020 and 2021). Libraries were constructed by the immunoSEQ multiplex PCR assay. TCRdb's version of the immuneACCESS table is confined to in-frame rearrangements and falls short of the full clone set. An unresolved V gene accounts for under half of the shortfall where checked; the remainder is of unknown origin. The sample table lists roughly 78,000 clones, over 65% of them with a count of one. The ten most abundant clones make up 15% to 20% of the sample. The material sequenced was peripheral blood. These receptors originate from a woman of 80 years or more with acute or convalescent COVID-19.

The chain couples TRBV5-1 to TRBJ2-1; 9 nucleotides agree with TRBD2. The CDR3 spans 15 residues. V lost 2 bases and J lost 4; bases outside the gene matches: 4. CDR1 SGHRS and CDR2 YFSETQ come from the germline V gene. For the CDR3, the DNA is TGCGCCAGCAGCTTCCAGCGGGGGGATTACAATGAGCAGTTCTTC. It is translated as CASSFQRGDYNEQFF.

The CDR3 DNA sequence: TGTGCCAGCAGTTTACCCGGGACAGGGGACCACGAGCAGTACTTC. As protein: CASSLPGTGDHEQYF. The chain employs TRBV28 and TRBJ2-7, with 10 bases fitting TRBD1. The CDR3 spans 15 residues. Looked up from germline, CDR1 is MDHEN and CDR2 is SYDVKM. The ends lost 2 bases at V and 5 bases at J; junction bases unmatched: 6.

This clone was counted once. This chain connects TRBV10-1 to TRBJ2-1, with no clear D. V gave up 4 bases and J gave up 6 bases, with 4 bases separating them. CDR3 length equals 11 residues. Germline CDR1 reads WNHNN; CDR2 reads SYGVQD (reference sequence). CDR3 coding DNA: TGCGCCAGCAGTGCCTTCAATGAGCAGTTCTTC. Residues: CASSAFNEQFF.

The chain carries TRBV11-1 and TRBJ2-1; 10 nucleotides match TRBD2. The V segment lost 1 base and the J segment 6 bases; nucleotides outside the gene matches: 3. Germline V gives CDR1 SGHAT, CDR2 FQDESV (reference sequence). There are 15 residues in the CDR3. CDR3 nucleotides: TGTGCCAGCAGCTTAGTCAGCGGGGGGGGCAATGAGCAGTTCTTC. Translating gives CASSLVSGGGNEQFF.

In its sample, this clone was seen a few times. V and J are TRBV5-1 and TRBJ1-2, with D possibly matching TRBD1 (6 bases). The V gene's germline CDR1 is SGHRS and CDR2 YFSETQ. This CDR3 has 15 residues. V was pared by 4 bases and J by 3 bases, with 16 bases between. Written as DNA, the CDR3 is TGCGCCAGCAGCCGCGGACAGATTGGAGACTATGGCTACACCTTC. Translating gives CASSRGQIGDYGYTF.

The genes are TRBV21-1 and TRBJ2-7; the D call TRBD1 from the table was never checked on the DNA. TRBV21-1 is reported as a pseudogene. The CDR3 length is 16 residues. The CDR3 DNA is TGTGCCAGCAGCTACGGGTGGCAGGGGCCCTCCTACGAGCAGTACTTC. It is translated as CASSYGWQGPSYEQYF.

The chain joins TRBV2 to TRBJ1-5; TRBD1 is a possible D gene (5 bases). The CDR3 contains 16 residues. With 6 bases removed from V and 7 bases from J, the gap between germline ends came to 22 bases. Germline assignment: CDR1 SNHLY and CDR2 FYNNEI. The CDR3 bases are TGTGCCAGCAGCGACCATGGAGGGGCGTCCGGGCAGCCCCAGCATTTT. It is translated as CASSDHGGASGQPQHF.

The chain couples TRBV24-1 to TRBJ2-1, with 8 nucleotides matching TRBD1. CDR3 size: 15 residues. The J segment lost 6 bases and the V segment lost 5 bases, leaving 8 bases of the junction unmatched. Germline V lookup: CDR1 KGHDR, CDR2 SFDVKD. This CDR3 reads CATSGISTGGNEQFF. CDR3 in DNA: TGTGCCACCAGTGGGATTAGCACAGGGGGCAATGAGCAGTTCTTC.